The clone carrying this T cell receptor (beta chain) was recorded many times. After removal of 4 bases from V and 4 bases from J, the junction contained 18 bases not matched to a gene. This CDR3 has 20 amino acids. The entry originates in a study of T cells in Graves' hyperthyroidism and ophthalmopathy. TCR beta CDR3 sequences were amplified from RNA transcripts. The TCR CDR3 was amplified in a first-round RT-PCR using the HTBI primer set. From the multiplex PCR reads, TCRdb called clonotypes with MiXCR, one entry per CDR3 protein. The sample lists about 620,000 distinct CDR3 sequences; around 15% were seen once.

The sequencing input was blood. This receptor was taken from a woman in her 30s with Graves' hyperthyroidism. The genes are TRBV12-3 or TRBV12-4 and TRBJ2-1; 11 bases map to TRBD2. The CDR3 spells CASSSEGLAEKVTLYNEQFF. As DNA, the CDR3 is TGTGCCAGCAGTTCAGAGGGACTAGCGGAGAAGGTTACCCTTTACAATGAGCAGTTCTTC.